Here is one T cell receptor beta chain with its context. At collection, donors were nominally healthy, but unrecorded immune exposures were probable. From germline, CDR1 is SGHDT and CDR2 YYEEEE. The CDR3 is 14 residues long. After removal of 3 bases from V and 10 bases from J, the junction contained 6 bases not matched to a gene. The sample comes from a study of cytomegalovirus exposure and HLA in healthy donors. Vbeta (60) and Jbeta (13) primers were used in the PCR. The method was immunoSEQ multiplex PCR; TCRdb's version includes in-frame clones alone and lacks a portion of them. The table shows 150,000 to 200,000 clones, with about 86% occurring only once.

This rearrangement joins TRBV5-6 to TRBJ1-6, with 8 bases aligning to TRBD1. This clonotype originated in a woman between 18 and 29 years old in good health and CMV-seropositive. Sequenced sample: PBMCs. Here the CDR3 DNA reads TGTGCCAGCAGCTCGCCAGGGGGCGGATCACCCCTCCACTTT. Protein: CASSSPGGGSPLHF.